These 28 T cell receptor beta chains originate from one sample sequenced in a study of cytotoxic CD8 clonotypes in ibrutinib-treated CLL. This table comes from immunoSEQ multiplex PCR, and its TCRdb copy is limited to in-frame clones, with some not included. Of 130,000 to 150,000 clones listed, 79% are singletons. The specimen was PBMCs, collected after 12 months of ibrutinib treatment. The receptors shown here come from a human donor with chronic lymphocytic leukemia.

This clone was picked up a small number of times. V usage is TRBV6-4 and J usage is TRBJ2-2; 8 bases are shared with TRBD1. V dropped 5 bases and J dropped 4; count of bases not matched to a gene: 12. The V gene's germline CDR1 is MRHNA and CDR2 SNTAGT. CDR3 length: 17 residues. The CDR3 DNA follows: TGTGCCAGCAGTCGACACTCTACAGGGGGAAGCACCGGGGAGCTGTTTTTT. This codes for CASSRHSTGGSTGELFF.

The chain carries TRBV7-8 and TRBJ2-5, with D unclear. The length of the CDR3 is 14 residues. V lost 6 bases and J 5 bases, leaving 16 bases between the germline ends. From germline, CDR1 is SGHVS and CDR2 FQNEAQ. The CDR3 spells CASRRQAYVETQYF. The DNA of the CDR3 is TGTGCCAGCAGACGGCAGGCTTACGTGGAGACCCAGTACTTC.

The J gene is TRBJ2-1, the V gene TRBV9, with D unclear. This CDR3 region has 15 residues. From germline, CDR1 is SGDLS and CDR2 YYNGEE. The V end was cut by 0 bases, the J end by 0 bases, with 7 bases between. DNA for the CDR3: TGTGCCAGCAGCGTAGGGAGTATCTCCTACAATGAGCAGTTCTTC. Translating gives CASSVGSISYNEQFF.

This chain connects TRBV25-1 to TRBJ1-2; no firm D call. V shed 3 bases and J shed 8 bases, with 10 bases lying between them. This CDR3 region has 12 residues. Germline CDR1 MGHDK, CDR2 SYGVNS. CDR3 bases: TGTGCCAGCAGTGATGGTCCTAGGGGCTACACCTTC. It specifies CASSDGPRGYTF.

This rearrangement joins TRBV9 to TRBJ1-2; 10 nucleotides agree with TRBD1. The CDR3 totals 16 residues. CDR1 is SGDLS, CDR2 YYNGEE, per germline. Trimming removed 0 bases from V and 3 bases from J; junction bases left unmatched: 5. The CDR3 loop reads CASSVGTGGWDYGYTF. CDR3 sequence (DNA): TGTGCCAGCAGCGTAGGGACAGGGGGTTGGGACTATGGCTACACCTTC.

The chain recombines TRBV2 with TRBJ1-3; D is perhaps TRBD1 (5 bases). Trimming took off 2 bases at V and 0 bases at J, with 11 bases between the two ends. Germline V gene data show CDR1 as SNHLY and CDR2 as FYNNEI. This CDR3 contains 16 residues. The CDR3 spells CASSEQGSYSGNTIYF. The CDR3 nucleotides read TGTGCCAGCAGTGAACAGGGCTCCTACTCTGGAAACACCATATATTTT.

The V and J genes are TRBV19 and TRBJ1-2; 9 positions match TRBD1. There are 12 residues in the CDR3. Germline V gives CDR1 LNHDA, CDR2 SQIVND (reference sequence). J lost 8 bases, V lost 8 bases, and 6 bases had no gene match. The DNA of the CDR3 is TGTGCCAGTGGGGACAGGGCGGGCGGCTACACCTTC. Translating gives CASGDRAGGYTF.

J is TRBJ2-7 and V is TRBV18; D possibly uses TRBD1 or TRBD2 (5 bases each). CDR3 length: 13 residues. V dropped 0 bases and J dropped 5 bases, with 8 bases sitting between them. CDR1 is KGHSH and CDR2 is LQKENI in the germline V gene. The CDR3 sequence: CASSPPGVDEQYF. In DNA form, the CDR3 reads TGTGCCAGCTCACCACCGGGGGTCGACGAGCAGTACTTC.

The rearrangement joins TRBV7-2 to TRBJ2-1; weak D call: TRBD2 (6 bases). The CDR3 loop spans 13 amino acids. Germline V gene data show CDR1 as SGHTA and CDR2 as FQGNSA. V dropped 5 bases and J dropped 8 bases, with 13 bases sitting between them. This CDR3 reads CASSVTRRDEQFF. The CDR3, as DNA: TGTGCCAGCAGCGTTACTAGGAGGGATGAGCAGTTCTTC.

In DNA, the CDR3 is TGCGCCAGCAGCCAACAGACTAGCGGGAGCTCCTACAATGAGCAGTTCTTC. Residues: CASSQQTSGSSYNEQFF. The genes are TRBV4-1 and TRBJ2-1; 12 positions agree with TRBD2. This CDR3 is built from 17 residues. The junction had 2 bases not matched to a gene; V was cut back by 2 bases and J by 0 bases. Germline V gene data show CDR1 as MGHRA and CDR2 as YSYEKL.

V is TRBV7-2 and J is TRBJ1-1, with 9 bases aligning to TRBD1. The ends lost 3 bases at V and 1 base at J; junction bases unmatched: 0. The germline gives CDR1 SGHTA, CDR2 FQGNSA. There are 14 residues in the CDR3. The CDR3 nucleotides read TGTGCCAGCAGCTTGACAGGGGGGAACACTGAAGCTTTCTTT. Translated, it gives CASSLTGGNTEAFF.

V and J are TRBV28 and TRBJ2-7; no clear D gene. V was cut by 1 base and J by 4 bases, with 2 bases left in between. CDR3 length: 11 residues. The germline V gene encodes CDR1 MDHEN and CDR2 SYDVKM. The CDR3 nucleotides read TGTGCCAGCAGTTTATTTTACGAGCAGTACTTC. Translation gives CASSLFYEQYF.

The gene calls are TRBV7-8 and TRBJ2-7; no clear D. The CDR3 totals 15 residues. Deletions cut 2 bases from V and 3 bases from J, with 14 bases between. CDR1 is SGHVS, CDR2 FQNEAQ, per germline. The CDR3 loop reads CASSLSAGLIYEQYF. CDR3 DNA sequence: TGTGCCAGCAGCTTAAGTGCAGGCCTGATCTACGAGCAGTACTTC.

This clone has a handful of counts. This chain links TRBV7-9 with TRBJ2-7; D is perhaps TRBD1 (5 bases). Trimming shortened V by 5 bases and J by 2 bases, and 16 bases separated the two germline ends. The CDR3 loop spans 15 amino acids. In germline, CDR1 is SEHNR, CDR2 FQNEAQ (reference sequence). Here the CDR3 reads CASSTSRQSPYEQYF. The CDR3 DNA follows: TGTGCCAGCAGCACCTCTCGACAGAGCCCCTACGAGCAGTACTTC.

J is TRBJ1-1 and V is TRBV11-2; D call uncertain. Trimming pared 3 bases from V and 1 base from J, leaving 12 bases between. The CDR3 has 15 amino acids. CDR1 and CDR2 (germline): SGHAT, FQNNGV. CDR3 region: CASSFGPLTNTEAFF. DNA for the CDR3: TGTGCCAGCAGCTTTGGCCCGCTGACGAACACTGAAGCTTTCTTT.

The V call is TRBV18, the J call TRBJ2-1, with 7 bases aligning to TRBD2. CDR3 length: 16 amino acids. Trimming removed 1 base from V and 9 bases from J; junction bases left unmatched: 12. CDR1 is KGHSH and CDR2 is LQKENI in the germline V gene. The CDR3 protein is CASSPQESGGVIEQFF. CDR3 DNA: TGTGCCAGCTCACCACAGGAGTCGGGAGGAGTCATTGAGCAGTTCTTC.

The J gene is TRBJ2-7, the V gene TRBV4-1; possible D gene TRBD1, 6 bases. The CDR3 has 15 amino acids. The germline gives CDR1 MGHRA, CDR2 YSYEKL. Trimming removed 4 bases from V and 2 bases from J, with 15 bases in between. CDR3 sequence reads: CASSPIPTGPYEQYF. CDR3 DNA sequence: TGCGCCAGCAGCCCCATACCGACAGGTCCCTACGAGCAGTACTTC.

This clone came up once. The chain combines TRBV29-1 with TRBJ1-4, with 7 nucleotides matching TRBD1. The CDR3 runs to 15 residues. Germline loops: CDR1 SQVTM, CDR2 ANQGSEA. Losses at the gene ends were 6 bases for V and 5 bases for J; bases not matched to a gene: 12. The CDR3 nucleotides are TGCAGCGTAGGGACAGTCGGGGGATTAAATGAAAAACTGTTTTTT. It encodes CSVGTVGGLNEKLFF.

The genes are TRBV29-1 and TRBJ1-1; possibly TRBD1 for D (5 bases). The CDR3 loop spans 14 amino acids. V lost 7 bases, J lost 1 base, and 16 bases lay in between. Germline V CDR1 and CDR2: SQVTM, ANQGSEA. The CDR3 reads CSARQSSQNTEAFF. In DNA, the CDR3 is TGCAGCGCCCGACAGTCTTCGCAGAACACTGAAGCTTTCTTT.

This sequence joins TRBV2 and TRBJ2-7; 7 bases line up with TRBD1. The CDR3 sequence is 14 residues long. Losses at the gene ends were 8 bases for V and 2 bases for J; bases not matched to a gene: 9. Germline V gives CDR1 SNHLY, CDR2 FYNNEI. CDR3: CASRLQDRAYEQYF. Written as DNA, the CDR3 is TGTGCCAGCCGACTTCAAGACAGGGCCTACGAGCAGTACTTC.

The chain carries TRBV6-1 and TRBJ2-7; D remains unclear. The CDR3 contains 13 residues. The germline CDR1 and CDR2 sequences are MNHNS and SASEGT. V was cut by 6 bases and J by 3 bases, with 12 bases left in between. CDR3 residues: CASRNNNLYEQYF. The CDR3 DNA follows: TGTGCCAGCAGAAACAACAACCTCTACGAGCAGTACTTC.

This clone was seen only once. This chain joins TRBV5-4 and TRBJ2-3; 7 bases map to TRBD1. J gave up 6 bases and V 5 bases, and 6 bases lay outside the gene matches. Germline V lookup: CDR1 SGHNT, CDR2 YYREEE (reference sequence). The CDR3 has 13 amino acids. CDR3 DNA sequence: TGTGCCAGCAGTTCGAAACAGGGGGATACGCAGTATTTT. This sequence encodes CASSSKQGDTQYF.

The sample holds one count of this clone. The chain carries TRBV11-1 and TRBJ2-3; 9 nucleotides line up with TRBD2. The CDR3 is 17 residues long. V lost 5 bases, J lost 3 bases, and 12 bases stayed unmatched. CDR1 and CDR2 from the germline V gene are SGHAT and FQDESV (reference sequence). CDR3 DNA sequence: TGTGCCAGCAGCGCCAGCGGGAGGACCCTGGTTACAGATACGCAGTATTTT. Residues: CASSASGRTLVTDTQYF.

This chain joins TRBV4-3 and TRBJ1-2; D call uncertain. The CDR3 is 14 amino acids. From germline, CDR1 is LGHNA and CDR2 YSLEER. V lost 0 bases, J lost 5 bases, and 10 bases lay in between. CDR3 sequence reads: CASSQDVPAYGYTF. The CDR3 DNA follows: TGCGCCAGCAGCCAAGATGTCCCAGCGTATGGCTACACCTTC.

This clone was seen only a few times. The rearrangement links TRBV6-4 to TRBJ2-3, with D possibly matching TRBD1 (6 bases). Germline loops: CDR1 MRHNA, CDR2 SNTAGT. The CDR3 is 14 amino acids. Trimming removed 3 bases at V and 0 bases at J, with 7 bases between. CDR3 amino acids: CASSEGASTDTQYF. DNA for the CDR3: TGTGCCAGCAGTGAGGGGGCTAGCACAGATACGCAGTATTTT.

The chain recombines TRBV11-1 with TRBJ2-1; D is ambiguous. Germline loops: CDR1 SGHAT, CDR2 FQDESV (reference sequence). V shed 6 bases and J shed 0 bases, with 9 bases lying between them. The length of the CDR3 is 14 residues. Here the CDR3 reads CASRPLSSYNEQFF. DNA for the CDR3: TGTGCCAGCAGACCTTTGAGCTCCTACAATGAGCAGTTCTTC.

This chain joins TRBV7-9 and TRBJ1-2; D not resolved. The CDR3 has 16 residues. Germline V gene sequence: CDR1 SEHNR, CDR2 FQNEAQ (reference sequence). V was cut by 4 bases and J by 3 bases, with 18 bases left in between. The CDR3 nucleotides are TGTGCCAGCAGCTCCGCGTCGGGGAAGCTAGACTATGGCTACACCTTC. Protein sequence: CASSSASGKLDYGYTF.

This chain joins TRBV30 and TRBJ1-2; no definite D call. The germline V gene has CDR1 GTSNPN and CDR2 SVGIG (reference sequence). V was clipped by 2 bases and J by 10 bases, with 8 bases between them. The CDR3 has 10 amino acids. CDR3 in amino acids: CAWSHGYYTF. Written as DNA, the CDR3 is TGTGCCTGGAGTCACGGGTACTACACCTTC.